This T cell receptor (beta chain) was observed in a study of CD8+ T cells in alopecia areata. Whole-study context: Oral tofacitinib (5 to 10 mg twice daily) was administered to treated patients. Tofacitinib lasted 6 to 18 months, then 6 months off drug.

Per the germline V gene, CDR1 is LNHNV and CDR2 is YYDKDF (reference sequence). Trimming removed 1 base from V and 3 bases from J, with 13 bases in between. This CDR3 spans 16 amino acids. Extracted from the samples, RNA was reverse transcribed into cDNA to serve as the sequencing template. Using immunoSEQ multiplex PCR, the repertoire was profiled, and TCRdb retains in-frame clones only, with some absent. In the table there are approximately 210,000 clones, around 60% of which are singletons. The treatment was: oral pan-JAK inhibitor, 5-10 mg twice daily. The study team obtained lesional scalp punch biopsies and peripheral blood from alopecia areata patients. PBMCs yielded sorted CD4+ and CD8+ T cells.

The genes are TRBV15 and TRBJ1-5, with D possibly TRBD1 on 5 matching bases. The sequence came from a human donor with alopecia areata. The material sequenced was CD4+ T cells sorted from blood, taken between weeks 49 and 50, from a patient treated with tofacitinib. In DNA, the CDR3 is TGTGCCACCAGCAGAGCGGGGCGGGGGGACAATCAGCCCCAGCATTTT. Translation: CATSRAGRGDNQPQHF.